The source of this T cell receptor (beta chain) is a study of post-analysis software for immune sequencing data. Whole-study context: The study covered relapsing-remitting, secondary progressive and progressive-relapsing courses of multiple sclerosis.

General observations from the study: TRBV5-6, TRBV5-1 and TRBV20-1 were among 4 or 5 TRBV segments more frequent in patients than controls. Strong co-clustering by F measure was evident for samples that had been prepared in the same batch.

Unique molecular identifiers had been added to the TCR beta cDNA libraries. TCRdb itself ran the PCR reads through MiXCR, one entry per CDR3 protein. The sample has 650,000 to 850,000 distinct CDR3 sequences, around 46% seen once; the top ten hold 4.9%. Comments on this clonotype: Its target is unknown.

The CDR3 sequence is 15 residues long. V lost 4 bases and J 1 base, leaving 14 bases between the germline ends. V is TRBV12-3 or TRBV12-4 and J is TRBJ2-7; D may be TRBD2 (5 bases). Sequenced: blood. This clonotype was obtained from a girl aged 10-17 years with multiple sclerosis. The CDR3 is CASSSEGGRSYEQYF. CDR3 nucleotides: TGTGCCAGCAGTTCCGAGGGTGGACGTTCCTACGAGCAGTACTTC.